The 21 T cell receptor beta chains below come from one sample, sequenced in a study of a mutant IDH1 vaccine in newly diagnosed glioma. As for time point: baseline, week 1 (first vaccination visit). Treatment meaning: pre-vaccination baseline after standard-of-care therapy. Method: immunoSEQ multiplex PCR; TCRdb's copy keeps in-frame clones and lacks some. The sample lists 30,000 to 40,000 clones, around nine tenths occurring once. This material consisted of PBMCs, taken from a glioma patient treated with radiotherapy, temozolomide or both. The receptors were gathered from a man in his late teens or twenties with glioma.

The rearrangement joins TRBV7-2 to TRBJ2-7, with D perhaps TRBD1 or TRBD2 (5 bases each). The CDR3 consists of 15 residues. Deletions cut 5 bases from V and 0 bases from J, with 14 bases between. Germline V gives CDR1 SGHTA, CDR2 FQGNSA. CDR3 loop: CASSPRGLSSYEQYF. DNA of the CDR3: TGTGCCAGCAGCCCGAGGGGATTGAGCTCCTACGAGCAGTACTTC.

This chain joins TRBV6-5 and TRBJ1-1; maybe TRBD1 (6 bases). This CDR3 comprises 14 residues. Germline assignment: CDR1 MNHEY and CDR2 SVGAGI. Trimming removed 6 bases from V and 1 base from J, with 12 bases in between. The CDR3 spells CASRPGTPNTEAFF. In DNA, the CDR3 is TGTGCCAGCAGGCCCGGGACACCGAACACTGAAGCTTTCTTT.

The rearrangement links TRBV19 to TRBJ2-5; D not certain. In germline, CDR1 is LNHDA, CDR2 SQIVND (reference sequence). The CDR3 has 14 residues. V lost 5 bases to trimming and J lost 1 base, with 11 bases between them. CDR3 region: CASSPALTQETQYF. The CDR3 region has the DNA TGTGCCAGTAGTCCGGCACTAACCCAAGAGACCCAGTACTTC.

This clone was observed once. The J gene is TRBJ2-7, the V gene TRBV28; D perhaps matches TRBD2 (5 bases). Germline V CDR1 and CDR2: MDHEN, SYDVKM. Deletions cut 3 bases from V and 0 bases from J, with 15 bases between. The CDR3 length is 16 residues. The CDR3 region has the DNA TGTGCCAGCAGTTTCCTCCCTAGCCGGAGCTCCTACGAGCAGTACTTC. Translating it yields CASSFLPSRSSYEQYF.

The chain is built from TRBV5-1 and TRBJ1-2; no clear D gene. The CDR3 consists of 14 residues. Germline CDR1 reads SGHRS; CDR2 reads YFSETQ. The V end lost 3 bases, the J end lost 2 bases, and 11 bases lay between the germline ends. This CDR3 is CASSSGIRNYGYTF. The CDR3 nucleotides read TGCGCCAGCAGCTCCGGCATTCGGAACTATGGCTACACCTTC. Drawing the rest from reference TRBV5-1 and TRBJ1-2, the complete variable domain is KAGVTQTPRYLIKTRGQQVTLSCSPISGHRSVSWYQQTPGQGLQFLFEYFSETQRNKGNFPGRFSGRQFSNSRSEMNVSTLELGDSALYLCASSSGIRNYGYTFGSGTRLTVV.

The CDR3 here is CASSVRLAGGDNEQFF. DNA of the CDR3: TGTGCCAGCAGTGTCCGACTAGCGGGGGGGGACAATGAGCAGTTCTTC. V is TRBV2 and J is TRBJ2-1, with TRBD2 matching over 14 bases. There are 16 residues in the CDR3. Germline-derived CDR1 and CDR2 are SNHLY and FYNNEI. Trimming at V came to 4 bases and at J to 5 bases, leaving 4 bases not matched to a gene.

This clone is labeled medium-sized. The chain combines TRBV25-1 with TRBJ2-3; the D gene could be TRBD1 or TRBD2 (6 bases each). Germline V gives CDR1 MGHDK, CDR2 SYGVNS. The CDR3 is made up of 14 amino acids. V gave up 3 bases and J gave up 4 bases, with 11 bases separating them. The CDR3 region is CASSDGGPSDTQYF. The CDR3 coding sequence is TGTGCCAGCAGTGATGGGGGGCCCTCAGATACGCAGTATTTT.

In its sample, this clone was seen a few times. J is TRBJ1-1 and V is TRBV4-2, with D possibly TRBD1 on 5 matching bases. V lost 5 bases to trimming and J lost 4 bases, with 17 bases between them. The CDR3 sequence is 15 residues long. Germline V CDR1 and CDR2: LGHNA, YNFKEQ. CDR3 in amino acids: CASSTGTQWTTEAFF. The CDR3 DNA follows: TGTGCCAGCAGCACTGGGACCCAGTGGACCACTGAAGCTTTCTTT.

V usage is TRBV7-2 and J usage is TRBJ1-1; no definite D call. Germline values: CDR1 SGHTA, CDR2 FQGNSA. This CDR3 contains 13 residues. V lost 5 bases to trimming and J lost 8 bases, with 15 bases between them. CDR3 in DNA: TGTGCCAGCAGCCAAAGAAGAGGGCTGGAAGCTTTCTTT. Its protein is CASSQRRGLEAFF.

This clone has only one observation. The chain is built from TRBV4-1 and TRBJ1-5, with TRBD1 as a possible D gene (5 bases). V lost 1 base, J lost 4 bases, and 14 bases lay in between. The V gene's germline CDR1 is MGHRA and CDR2 YSYEKL. This CDR3 is 16 amino acids long. Here the CDR3 reads CASSQGAGQRNQPQHF. The CDR3 DNA sequence: TGCGCCAGCAGCCAAGGGGCAGGGCAGAGAAATCAGCCCCAGCATTTT.

This sequence joins TRBV6-6 and TRBJ2-7; D may be TRBD2 (5 bases). The germline V gene has CDR1 MNHNY and CDR2 SVGAGI (reference sequence). Trimming pared 2 bases from V and 4 bases from J, leaving 15 bases between. The CDR3 consists of 15 residues. The CDR3 region has the DNA TGTGCCAGCAGTTACCACACTAGAGAAACTTACGAGCAGTACTTC. Amino acid sequence: CASSYHTRETYEQYF.

This clone has only one observation. Different DNA sequences within this sample yield the same CDR3. The chain recombines TRBV27 with TRBJ2-7; no reliable D call. CDR1 and CDR2 from the germline V gene are MNHEY and SMNVEV (reference sequence). This CDR3 is 13 amino acids long. Between the trimmed V and J ends, which lost 3 bases and 0 bases, there was a span of 6 bases. The CDR3 bases are TGTGCCAGCAGTTTCTCTAGCTCCTACGAGCAGTACTTC. Translated: CASSFSSSYEQYF.

This clone was detected once. The genes are TRBV6-1 and TRBJ2-3, with TRBD2 identical over 7 bases. The CDR3 length is 14 residues. The germline V gene encodes CDR1 MNHNS and CDR2 SASEGT. Trimming took 8 bases from V and 1 from J; bases not matched to a gene: 6. The CDR3 DNA is TGTGCCAGCTCCGGTCTAGCGGGCACAGATACGCAGTATTTT. Its protein product is CASSGLAGTDTQYF.

This sequence joins TRBV19 and TRBJ2-7; no definite D call. V lost 1 base and J 2 bases, leaving 9 bases between the germline ends. Per the germline V gene, CDR1 is LNHDA and CDR2 is SQIVND (reference sequence). The CDR3 extends over 14 amino acids. The CDR3 region has the DNA TGTGCCAGTAGTATAGCCTCGGGCCCCTACGAGCAGTACTTC. This gives the protein CASSIASGPYEQYF.

This CDR3 reads CATGQGGTEAFF. DNA of the CDR3: TGTGCCACCGGACAGGGAGGCACTGAAGCTTTCTTT. V and J are TRBV10-3 and TRBJ1-1; 8 bases agree with TRBD1. From germline, CDR1 is ENHRY and CDR2 SYGVKD. This CDR3 is built from 12 residues. The trim removed 10 bases at V and 4 bases at J, leaving 5 bases unmatched.

J is TRBJ2-5 and V is TRBV6-5; 7 bases fit TRBD1. Germline CDR1 is MNHEY and CDR2 is SVGAGI. V dropped 6 bases and J dropped 3; count of bases not matched to a gene: 4. The CDR3 is made up of 13 amino acids. This CDR3 is CASSRDRKETQYF. The CDR3 DNA reads TGTGCCAGCAGCCGGGACAGAAAAGAGACCCAGTACTTC.

The chain joins TRBV5-6 to TRBJ1-1, with 7 bases fitting TRBD1. This CDR3 is 15 amino acids long. Germline lookup yields CDR1 SGHDT and CDR2 YYEEEE. Trimming took 4 bases from V and 2 from J; bases not matched to a gene: 8. The CDR3 loop is CASSKTGTANTEAFF. Written as DNA, the CDR3 is TGTGCCAGCAGCAAGACCGGGACAGCTAACACTGAAGCTTTCTTT.

The V and J genes are TRBV19 and TRBJ1-5, with 7 bases fitting TRBD1. The germline CDR1 and CDR2 sequences are LNHDA and SQIVND (reference sequence). CDR3 length: 17 amino acids. V dropped 7 bases and J dropped 0; count of bases not matched to a gene: 12. The CDR3 here is CASNTRDRFISNQPQHF. CDR3 coding DNA: TGTGCCAGTAATACCCGGGACAGATTTATTAGCAATCAGCCCCAGCATTTT. The full variable domain, with the rest looked up from reference TRBV19 and TRBJ1-5, is DGGITQSPKYLFRKEGQNVTLSCEQNLNHDAMYWYRQDPGQGLRLIYYSQIVNDFQKGDIAEGYSVSREKKESFPLTVTSAQKNPTAFYLCASNTRDRFISNQPQHFGDGTRLSIL.

The chain has TRBV27 and TRBJ1-5; D is possibly TRBD1 (5 bases). Germline values: CDR1 MNHEY, CDR2 SMNVEV (reference sequence). V was trimmed by 2 bases and J by 2 bases, leaving 13 bases between them. The CDR3 has 16 residues. Here the CDR3 reads CASSLTGGLGNQPQHF. Written as DNA, the CDR3 is TGTGCCAGCAGTTTAACGGGGGGGTTGGGCAATCAGCCCCAGCATTTT.

The CDR3: CASSPGPGAYGYTF. CDR3 sequence (DNA): TGCGCCAGCAGCCCCGGACCGGGTGCCTATGGCTACACCTTC. The chain has TRBV4-3 and TRBJ1-2; D gene ambiguous. The CDR3 has 14 amino acids. The V gene lost 4 bases and the J gene lost 4 bases, with 13 bases spanning the gap. Germline V gene sequence: CDR1 LGHNA, CDR2 YSLEER.

V is TRBV19 and J is TRBJ1-1, with a tentative D call TRBD1 (5 bases). CDR1 LNHDA and CDR2 SQIVND come from the germline V gene (reference sequence). V dropped 5 bases and J dropped 4 bases, with 14 bases sitting between them. The CDR3 runs to 14 residues. The CDR3 DNA reads as TGTGCCAGTAGTGTTCCGGGACTTTTCACTGAAGCTTTCTTT. Translating gives CASSVPGLFTEAFF.